This is a list of T cell receptor beta chains from one sample in a study of blood T cell repertoires in COVID-19. Sequenced by immunoSEQ multiplex PCR; TCRdb stores in-frame clones only, minus some. Of about 220,000 clones listed, approximately 84% are singletons. Specimen: peripheral blood. Source of these receptors: a man aged 35 to 55 with active or convalescent COVID-19. Both conserved end residues are part of each CDR3. A D gene is named only where the DNA matches it firmly. Not all rows give a size; the values are once, few, many and, for expanded clones, a class.

clone size	D gene	V gene	J gene	CDR3 DNA	CDR3 protein
-	-	TRBV23-1	TRBJ1-1	TGCGCCAGCAGTCAGTTAGGCGGCAGGGCCAATACCTTCTTGAACACTGAAGCTTTCTTT	CASSQLGGRANTFLNTEAFF
-	-	TRBV4-1	TRBJ2-7	TGCGCCAGCAGCTATCAGGGTGACTACGAGCAGTACTTC	CASSYQGDYEQYF
-	TRBD2	TRBV4-2	TRBJ2-7	TGTGCCAGCAGCCAGGGACTAGATTTATACGAGCAGTACTTC	CASSQGLDLYEQYF
-	-	TRBV5-1	TRBJ1-5	TGCGCCAGCAGCTCGGGGGGTCTCAATCAGCCCCAGCATTTT	CASSSGGLNQPQHF
-	TRBD1	TRBV19	TRBJ1-5	TGTGCCAGTAGTATAGGACAGGGCTTCCAGCCCCAGCATTTT	CASSIGQGFQPQHF
-	-	TRBV7-2	TRBJ1-5	TGTGCCAGCAGCCTCCAGCGAAATCAGCCCCAGCATTTT	CASSLQRNQPQHF
once	TRBD2	TRBV19	TRBJ2-7	TGTGCCACCGGACTAGCGGGAGGGCCCTCCTACGAGCAGTACTTC	CATGLAGGPSYEQYF
-	TRBD1	TRBV4-1	TRBJ1-1	TGCGCCAGCACTCCCTCCGGGACAGGGAACACTGAAGCTTTCTTT	CASTPSGTGNTEAFF
-	-	TRBV5-4	TRBJ2-6	TGTGCCAGCAGATACCAGGGGAGCGGGGCCAACGTCCTGACTTTC	CASRYQGSGANVLTF
once	-	TRBV6-2/TRBV6-3	TRBJ1-1	TGTGCCAGCAGTCTTGGGCGGGGGAGCACTGAAGCTTTCTTT	CASSLGRGSTEAFF
-	TRBD1	TRBV2	TRBJ1-4	TGTGCCAGCAGTGAAGATCGGACAGGGGGTGAAAAACTGTTTTTT	CASSEDRTGGEKLFF
-	-	TRBV20-1	TRBJ1-1	TGCATTCCCGGGACAAGAGCTTTCTTT	CIPGTRAFF
-	-	TRBV2	TRBJ2-3	TGTGCCAGCAATAAGGGGGTGCGAGGAGATACGCAGTATTTT	CASNKGVRGDTQYF
-	TRBD2	TRBV6-2/TRBV6-3	TRBJ2-5	TGTGCCAGCAGCTTTTACGGACTAGCGGGCCAAGAGACCCAGTACTTC	CASSFYGLAGQETQYF
once	-	TRBV5-1	TRBJ2-7	TGCGCCAGCAGCTTGTTAGTTGGCGGATCCTACGAGCAGTACTTC	CASSLLVGGSYEQYF
-	TRBD1	TRBV14	TRBJ2-3	TGTGCCAGCAGCCAATTGCACAGGGGGCCCGATACGCAGTATTTT	CASSQLHRGPDTQYF
-	TRBD1	TRBV6-5	TRBJ1-2	TGTGCCAGCAGTTCCTGGGACAGGGGTAATGGCTACACCTTC	CASSSWDRGNGYTF
-	-	TRBV19	TRBJ2-3	TGTGCCAGTAGTTCCCCAGACTGGAGCACAGATACGCAGTATTTT	CASSSPDWSTDTQYF
once	-	TRBV9	TRBJ1-1	TGTGCCAGCAGCGTAGTGGCCTCGGGACACCAATTCGAAGCTTTCTTT	CASSVVASGHQFEAFF
-	TRBD2	TRBV30	TRBJ2-7	TGTGCCTGGAGTGTACCCCGTCGGACTAGCGGGGGATTGGGGGAGCAGTACTTC	CAWSVPRRTSGGLGEQYF
-	-	TRBV28	TRBJ1-3	TGTGCCAGCAGTTTATTTATCCGAAACACCATATATTTT	CASSLFIRNTIYF
-	TRBD2	TRBV7-2	TRBJ2-2	TGTGCCAGCAGCTTAGCGCGACTAGCCCGGAGGAACACCGGGGAGCTGTTTTTT	CASSLARLARRNTGELFF
-	-	TRBV6-5	TRBJ1-1	TGTGCCAGCAGTTACACGGGGGAGGGGACTGAAGCTTTCTTT	CASSYTGEGTEAFF
-	-	TRBV4-1	TRBJ2-3	TGCGCCAGCAGCCTGACAGTCGCTAGCACAGATACGCAGTATTTT	CASSLTVASTDTQYF
-	-	TRBV19	TRBJ1-1	TGTGCCAGTAGTACCCTGACAGGCTATACTGAAGCTTTCTTT	CASSTLTGYTEAFF
-	TRBD1	TRBV18	TRBJ1-1	TGTGCCAGCTCAACTGCAATGGACAGGGTTGAAGCTTTCTTT	CASSTAMDRVEAFF
-	-	TRBV28	TRBJ2-7	TGTGCCAGCAGTTTATCAGGCATTTTCTACGAGCAGTACTTC	CASSLSGIFYEQYF
-	-	TRBV30	TRBJ1-1	TGTGCCTGGAGGTTCAGGGAAAACACTGAAGCTTTCTTT	CAWRFRENTEAFF
-	TRBD1	TRBV10-3	TRBJ1-5	TGTGCCATCAGTGACCCGACAGGGGGGGGCAATCAGCCCCAGCATTTT	CAISDPTGGGNQPQHF
-	TRBD1	TRBV18	TRBJ2-5	TGTGCCAGCTCATTCGACAGGGCGACCCAGTACTTC	CASSFDRATQYF
-	TRBD1	TRBV6-4	TRBJ1-2	TGTGCCAGCAGATCATGGGACAGGGATGGCTATGGCTACACCTTC	CASRSWDRDGYGYTF
-	-	TRBV30	TRBJ1-3	TGTGCCTGGAGTGCCGGGAACTCTGGAAACACCATATATTTT	CAWSAGNSGNTIYF
-	TRBD1	TRBV5-1	TRBJ2-5	TGCGCCAGCAGCTTGGTCCCAGGGGGCGCGGAGACCCAGTACTTC	CASSLVPGGAETQYF
-	TRBD1	TRBV6-5	TRBJ1-2	TGTGCCAGCAGTCCAACCGGGACAGGGGACGGCTACACCTTC	CASSPTGTGDGYTF
-	-	TRBV27	TRBJ1-1	TGTGCCAGCAGTTTCGCAAGAGACACTGAAGCTTTCTTT	CASSFARDTEAFF
-	-	TRBV5-1	TRBJ1-1	TGCGCCAGCAGCTTGGCAGGGAGGGAAGCTTTCTTT	CASSLAGREAFF
-	TRBD2	TRBV10-1	TRBJ2-3	TGCGCCAGCAGTGAGTCCGCGGGAGCAGATACGCAGTATTTT	CASSESAGADTQYF
-	TRBD1	TRBV9	TRBJ1-2	TGTGCCAGCAGCGCTGGGACAGGGGACGGCTACACCTTC	CASSAGTGDGYTF
-	-	TRBV6-5	TRBJ1-4	TGTGCCAGCAGCACCCGGGGGGGCAATGAAAAACTGTTTTTT	CASSTRGGNEKLFF
-	TRBD1	TRBV4-1	TRBJ1-4	TGCGCCAGCAGCCAGTGGGGACAGGGGTTGGGCACTAATGAAAAACTGTTTTTT	CASSQWGQGLGTNEKLFF
-	TRBD1	TRBV2	TRBJ1-1	TGTGCCAGCAGTCGGGACAGATACACTGAAGCTTTCTTT	CASSRDRYTEAFF
few	-	TRBV19	TRBJ1-1	TGTGCCAGTAGGGTGGGCGACACTGAAGCTTTCTTT	CASRVGDTEAFF